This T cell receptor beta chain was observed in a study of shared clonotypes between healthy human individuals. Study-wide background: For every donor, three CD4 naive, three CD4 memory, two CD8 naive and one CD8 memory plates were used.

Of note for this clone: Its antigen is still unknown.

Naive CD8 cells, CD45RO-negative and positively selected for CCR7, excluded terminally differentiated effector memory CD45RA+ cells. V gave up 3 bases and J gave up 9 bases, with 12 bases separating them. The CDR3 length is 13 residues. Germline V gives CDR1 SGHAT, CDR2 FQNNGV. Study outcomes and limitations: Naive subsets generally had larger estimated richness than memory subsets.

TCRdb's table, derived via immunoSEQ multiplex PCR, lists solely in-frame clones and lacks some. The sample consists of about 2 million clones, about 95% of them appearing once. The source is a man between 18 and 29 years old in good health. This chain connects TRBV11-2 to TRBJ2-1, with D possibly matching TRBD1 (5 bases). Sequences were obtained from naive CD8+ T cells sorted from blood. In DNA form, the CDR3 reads TGTGCCAGCAGCTTCTCTCAGGGAACTGAGCAGTTCTTC. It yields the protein CASSFSQGTEQFF.